These T cell receptor beta chains were read from a single sample in a study of T-cell memory formation after mild COVID-19. TCRdb redid the calling of the 5' RACE reads with MiXCR, one entry per CDR3 protein. The sample shows under 300,000 distinct CDR3 sequences, approximately 8.4% of them seen only once. Sequencing input: PBMCs or a T cell subset sorted from them (not recorded which). The receptor source for this set is a man aged 18 to 30 who had mild COVID-19 (a few samples of this study predate the infection). Cell type and time point are not known. Both conserved end residues are part of each CDR3. Fields, in order: J gene, clone size, V gene, D gene, CDR3 DNA, CDR3 protein. A D gene is named only where the DNA matches it firmly. Only part of the rows carry a size: once, few, many, or a class if the clone is expanded.

>TRBJ2-5|many|TRBV7-6|TRBD2
TGTGCCAGCAGCTTAGGGGCTAGCGGGGGGGAGACCCAGTACTTC
CASSLGASGGETQYF
>TRBJ2-1|NA|TRBV6-6|TRBD2
TGTGCCAGCAGTTACTATGGGGGGGATTACAATGAGCAGTTCTTC
CASSYYGGDYNEQFF
>TRBJ2-7|few|TRBV12-3/TRBV12-4|TRBD1
TGTGCCAGCAGTAAGCCTGGACAGGCGGGCTACGAGCAGTACTTC
CASSKPGQAGYEQYF
>TRBJ1-2|many|TRBV20-1|NA
TGCAGTGCTAGAGAACAGGGTTCCAACTATGGCTACACCTTC
CSAREQGSNYGYTF
>TRBJ1-2|NA|TRBV6-4|NA
TGTGCCAGCAGCCCTTCCTTCTTCGGCTTGGGCTACACCTTC
CASSPSFFGLGYTF
>TRBJ2-2|few|TRBV19|TRBD1
TGTGCCAGTAGTATAGATCAGGGGACAGTCAACACCGGGGAGCTGTTTTTT
CASSIDQGTVNTGELFF
>TRBJ2-2|many|TRBV12-3/TRBV12-4|NA
TGCGCCAGCAGGGACACCGGGGAGCTGTTTTTT
CASRDTGELFF
>TRBJ1-1|many|TRBV5-1|NA
TGCGCCAGCAGCGGCGCCAGCCAAGACGGGCTTGGGGCTGAAGCTTTCTTT
CASSGASQDGLGAEAFF
>TRBJ2-1|NA|TRBV7-2|TRBD2
TGTGCCAGCAGCTTAGTAGCGGGGGTCACCTACAATGAGCAGTTCTTC
CASSLVAGVTYNEQFF
>TRBJ2-1|NA|TRBV4-2|NA
TGTGCCAGCAGCCAAGTGGGGTCCAATGAGCAGTTCTTC
CASSQVGSNEQFF
>TRBJ1-1|many|TRBV29-1|NA
TGCAGCGTTTCCACCACAGGGCGCACTGAAGCTTTCTTT
CSVSTTGRTEAFF
>TRBJ2-1|NA|TRBV3-1|TRBD2
TGTGCCAGCAGCCCCAGGACTAGCGGGCGCAATGAGCAGTTCTTC
CASSPRTSGRNEQFF
>TRBJ2-2|NA|TRBV12-3/TRBV12-4|TRBD1
TGTGCCAGCAACCCGACAGGGGTCCTCGGGGAGCTGTTTTTT
CASNPTGVLGELFF
>TRBJ2-1|few|TRBV3-1|TRBD2
TGTGCCAGCAGCCCCGGGACTAACGAGCAGTTCTTC
CASSPGTNEQFF
>TRBJ1-2|NA|TRBV21-1|NA
TGTGCCAGCAGCAAAGCGCTTCAGGACAGGGAGGTGGACTATGGCTACACCTTC
CASSKALQDREVDYGYTF
>TRBJ1-1|NA|TRBV7-9|NA
TGTGCCAGCAGCCACTCCCGCGCAGCGAACACTGAAGCTTTCTTT
CASSHSRAANTEAFF
>TRBJ2-7|many|TRBV12-3/TRBV12-4|TRBD1
TGTGCCAGCAGTGCCGGGACAGGGAACTACGAGCAGTACTTC
CASSAGTGNYEQYF
>TRBJ1-2|few|TRBV12-3/TRBV12-4|NA
TGTGCCAGCAGGCGTTCGGCCCTCTGGGGCTACACCTTC
CASRRSALWGYTF
>TRBJ2-3|few|TRBV9|TRBD2
TGTGCCAGCAGCCCTAGCGGGGACACAGATACGCAGTATTTT
CASSPSGDTDTQYF
>TRBJ1-4|NA|TRBV5-1|NA
TGCGCCAGCTCTCAGACTGGAAAACTGTTTTTT
CASSQTGKLFF
>TRBJ1-3|few|TRBV20-1|TRBD1
TGCAGTGCTAGGACCGCAACAGGGGCTGGAAACACCATATATTTT
CSARTATGAGNTIYF